The rows below give T cell receptor beta chains drawn from one sample of a study of blood T cell repertoires in COVID-19. Profiled with immunoSEQ multiplex PCR; TCRdb holds only in-frame clones, not every one. The table shows 190,000 or so clones, with 65% to 80% occurring only once. Material for sequencing was peripheral blood. All receptors come from a man between 50 and 59 years old who had recovered from COVID-19. Each CDR3 is given with its conserved first and last residue. D genes are given only for firm matches.

-,TRBV15,TRBJ2-2,CATRTGLLNTGELFF,TGTGCCACCAGGACGGGACTTTTGAACACCGGGGAGCTGTTTTTT
TRBD2,TRBV19,TRBJ2-1,CASSRMGGRASSYNEQFF,TGTGCCAGTAGTCGTATGGGCGGGAGGGCCAGCTCCTACAATGAGCAGTTCTTC
TRBD1,TRBV18,TRBJ2-3,CASSPGQSTDTQYF,TGTGCCAGCTCACCGGGACAGAGCACAGATACGCAGTATTTT
-,TRBV6-5,TRBJ1-2,CASSRTSYGYTF,TGTGCCAGCAGTAGGACATCCTATGGCTACACCTTC
-,TRBV19,TRBJ1-5,CASSIAGDQPQHF,TGTGCCAGTAGTATAGCGGGAGATCAGCCCCAGCATTTT
-,TRBV21-1,TRBJ2-6,CASSKGRAGANVLTF,TGTGCCAGCAGCAAAGGCAGGGCCGGGGCCAACGTCCTGACTTTC
-,TRBV7-8,TRBJ1-2,CASSLGSGFDGYTF,TGTGCCAGCAGCTTAGGTTCAGGGTTCGATGGCTACACCTTC
-,TRBV12-1,TRBJ1-2,CASRTHRVFLDYGYTF,TGTGCCAGCAGGACCCACCGGGTCTTTCTGGACTATGGCTACACCTTC
TRBD1,TRBV15,TRBJ2-1,CATSKGGSIYNEQFF,TGTGCCACCAGCAAAGGGGGCTCGATTTACAATGAGCAGTTCTTC
TRBD2,TRBV19,TRBJ2-6,CASNGLADPSGANVLTF,TGTGCCAGTAACGGACTAGCGGACCCCTCTGGGGCCAACGTCCTGACTTTC